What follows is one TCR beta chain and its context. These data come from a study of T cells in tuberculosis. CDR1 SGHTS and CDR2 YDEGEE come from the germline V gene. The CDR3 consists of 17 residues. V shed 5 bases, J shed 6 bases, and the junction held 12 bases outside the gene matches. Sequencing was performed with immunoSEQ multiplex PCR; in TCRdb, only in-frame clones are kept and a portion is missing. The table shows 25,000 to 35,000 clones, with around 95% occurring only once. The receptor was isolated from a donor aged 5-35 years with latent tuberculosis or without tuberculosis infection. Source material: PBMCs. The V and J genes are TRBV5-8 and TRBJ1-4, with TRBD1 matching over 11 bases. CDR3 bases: TGTGCCAGCAGAGAGGACAGGGGGCATCGGTGGGATGAAAAACTGTTTTTT. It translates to CASREDRGHRWDEKLFF.